The 11 T cell receptor beta chains given below trace back to one sample, sequenced in a study of blood T cell repertoires in COVID-19. Only in-frame clones appear in the TCRdb table, and some are missing; sequencing was by immunoSEQ multiplex PCR. The sample lists some 87,000 clones; about 89% were seen once. What was sequenced was peripheral blood. These receptors originate from a human donor in a cohort sampled during active COVID-19.

The chain uses TRBV14 and TRBJ2-1, with D maybe TRBD2 (6 bases). This CDR3 contains 13 residues. The V end was cut by 1 base, the J end by 13 bases, with 14 bases between. CDR1 is SGHDN, CDR2 FVKESK, per germline. As DNA, the CDR3 is TGTGCCAGCAGCCAAGCTCAGGGACTGCGCCAGTTCTTC. It encodes CASSQAQGLRQFF.

The rearrangement links TRBV2 to TRBJ1-2; no definite D call. The CDR3 consists of 14 residues. The ends were cut back, 6 bases at V and 7 bases at J, with 18 bases in the middle. CDR1 is SNHLY and CDR2 is FYNNEI in the germline V gene. The CDR3 loop reads CASSYTLLGSGYTF. The CDR3 nucleotides read TGTGCCAGCAGCTACACTCTTTTGGGGAGTGGCTACACCTTC. The variable domain in full, completed from reference TRBV2 and TRBJ1-2, reads EPEVTQTPSHQVTQMGQEVILRCVPISNHLYFYWYRQILGQKVEFLVSFYNNEISEKSEIFDDQFSVERPDGSNFTLKIRSTKLEDSAMYFCASSYTLLGSGYTFGSGTRLTVV.

The V and J genes are TRBV5-1 and TRBJ2-2; weak D call: TRBD1 (6 bases). Trimming pared 6 bases from V and 5 bases from J, leaving 14 bases between. There are 14 residues in the CDR3. CDR1 SGHRS and CDR2 YFSETQ come from the germline V gene. For the CDR3, the DNA is TGCGCCAGCACCCCCGGGGACATAACCGGGGAGCTGTTTTTT. Translating gives CASTPGDITGELFF.

This clone has only one observation. The chain uses TRBV7-2 and TRBJ2-1; 8 bases fit TRBD2. V trimming: 8 bases; J trimming: 8 bases; junction bases outside the gene matches: 11. The CDR3 has 14 amino acids. CDR1 and CDR2 (germline): SGHTA, FQGNSA. CDR3 in DNA: TGTGCCAGCCAGAACCGGGGGGGGTTATATGAGCAGTTCTTC. Protein sequence: CASQNRGGLYEQFF.

The rearrangement joins TRBV7-2 to TRBJ1-4, with 7 positions matching TRBD1. The germline gives CDR1 SGHTA, CDR2 FQGNSA. This CDR3 comprises 14 residues. Trimming at V came to 3 bases and at J to 8 bases, leaving 6 bases not matched to a gene. The DNA of the CDR3 is TGTGCCAGCAGCTTGACAGGGTGGGGGGAAAAACTGTTTTTT. Translated: CASSLTGWGEKLFF. The whole variable domain, filled in from reference TRBV7-2 and TRBJ1-4, reads GAGVSQSPSNKVTEKGKDVELRCDPISGHTALYWYRQSLGQGLEFLIYFQGNSAPDKSGLPSDRFSAERTGGSVSTLTIQRTQQEDSAVYLCASSLTGWGEKLFFGSGTQLSVL.

The chain recombines TRBV3-1 (or the pseudogene TRBV3-2) with TRBJ2-1; D is unresolved. Trimming pared 0 bases from V and 8 bases from J, leaving 17 bases between. This CDR3 has 16 residues. Per the germline V gene, CDR1 is LGHDT and CDR2 is YNNKEL (reference sequence). CDR3 coding DNA: TGTGCCAGCAGCCAAGAGAGGCAAATCGTCCCCGATGAGCAGTTCTTC. Encoded protein: CASSQERQIVPDEQFF.

The V gene is TRBV4-1, the J gene TRBJ1-4; D is possibly TRBD1 (6 bases). V lost 0 bases to trimming and J lost 8 bases, with 25 bases between them. The CDR3 has 19 amino acids. Germline V CDR1 and CDR2: MGHRA, YSYEKL. CDR3 sequence reads: CASSQETHRVLPLREKLFF. In DNA, the CDR3 is TGCGCCAGCAGCCAAGAAACGCACAGGGTCCTCCCTTTAAGGGAAAAACTGTTTTTT.

The chain is built from TRBV6-2 or TRBV6-3 and TRBJ1-1; 7 bases align to TRBD1. The germline V gene encodes CDR1 MNHEY and CDR2 SVGEGT. The V and J ends lost 5 bases and 7 bases, in that order; junction bases with no gene match: 7. This CDR3 comprises 13 residues. As DNA, the CDR3 is TGTGCCAGCAGTGACACAGGGGCCCTTGAAGCTTTCTTT. Its translation: CASSDTGALEAFF.

The chain recombines TRBV7-9 with TRBJ1-4, with a tentative D call TRBD1 (6 bases). Germline values: CDR1 SEHNR, CDR2 FQNEAQ (reference sequence). The ends were cut back, 2 bases at V and 4 bases at J, with 14 bases in the middle. The CDR3 is 16 amino acids. The CDR3 region has the DNA TGTGCCAGCAGCTTAAATTCAGGGGCTAATAATGAAAAACTGTTTTTT. This codes for CASSLNSGANNEKLFF.

The chain links TRBV2 to TRBJ2-3, with 15 bases matching TRBD2. The junction had 13 bases not matched to a gene; V was cut back by 4 bases and J by 2 bases. CDR1 and CDR2 from the germline V gene are SNHLY and FYNNEI. CDR3 length: 20 amino acids. The CDR3 DNA reads TGTGCCAGCAGTGTACCCGGGACTAGCGGGGGGCGGTCCCCCACAGATACGCAGTATTTT. Translated, it gives CASSVPGTSGGRSPTDTQYF.

In DNA, the CDR3 is TGTGCCACGTGGGTCAGTTGGGGCGGCCAAGCTTTCTTT. Amino acid sequence: CATWVSWGGQAFF. The J gene is TRBJ1-1, the V gene TRBV19; TRBD1 might be the D (5 bases). This CDR3 is built from 13 residues. The germline CDR1 and CDR2 sequences are LNHDA and SQIVND (reference sequence). Trimming took 10 bases from V and 9 from J, leaving 21 bases between them.